A single sample gave rise to the 13 T cell receptor beta chains below, sequenced in a study of T cell responses to AZD1222 COVID-19 vaccine. Using immunoSEQ multiplex PCR, the repertoire was profiled, and TCRdb retains in-frame clones only, with some absent. This table holds 120,000 or so clones, 70% to 90% found once. The sample was peripheral blood, taken 28 days after the second AZD1222 dose. These receptors came from an adult who received the AZD1222 COVID-19 vaccine.

The CDR3 DNA is TGTGCCAGCAGTTCCCTTGGACAGGGGGATTATGGCTACACCTTC. It translates to CASSSLGQGDYGYTF. The V and J genes are TRBV27 and TRBJ1-2; 10 bases are shared with TRBD1. With 4 bases clipped from V and 5 bases from J, the junction kept 7 bases outside the gene matches. The V gene's germline CDR1 is MNHEY and CDR2 SMNVEV (reference sequence). The CDR3 runs to 15 residues.

V usage is TRBV28 and J usage is TRBJ1-2, with TRBD1 identical over 10 bases. V was clipped by 4 bases and J by 4 bases; unmatched bases: 6. This CDR3 spans 15 amino acids. CDR1 is MDHEN, CDR2 SYDVKM, per germline. The CDR3 DNA sequence: TGTGCCAGCAGTTCATCGACAGGGGGCGCCTATGGCTACACCTTC. Translated: CASSSSTGGAYGYTF.

The chain recombines TRBV6-2 or TRBV6-3 with TRBJ1-6; D is perhaps TRBD1 (5 bases). This CDR3 contains 17 residues. CDR1 is MNHEY and CDR2 is SVGEGT in the germline V gene. Trimming took 2 bases from V and 0 from J, leaving 11 bases between them. CDR3 residues: CASSYEDTSSYNSPLHF. Written as DNA, the CDR3 is TGTGCCAGCAGTTACGAGGACACGAGCTCCTATAATTCACCCCTCCACTTT.

V usage is TRBV6-5 and J usage is TRBJ2-5, with D uncertain. The CDR3 is made up of 15 amino acids. The germline V gene has CDR1 MNHEY and CDR2 SVGAGI. V gave up 6 bases and J gave up 5 bases, with 19 bases separating them. The CDR3 DNA reads TGTGCCAGCAGCCGATTGGGCCCCCGGGTGGAGACCCAGTACTTC. This gives the protein CASSRLGPRVETQYF.

The gene calls are TRBV9 and TRBJ2-3; D uncertain. V was pared by 0 bases and J by 7 bases, with 18 bases between. This CDR3 region has 16 residues. Germline assignment: CDR1 SGDLS and CDR2 YYNGEE. In DNA form, the CDR3 reads TGTGCCAGCAGCGTAGACCCAGGTGGGGTGCACTATACGCAGTATTTT. It translates to CASSVDPGGVHYTQYF.

The V gene is TRBV11-3, the J gene TRBJ2-5; 8 nucleotides align to TRBD1. The length of the CDR3 is 15 residues. From germline, CDR1 is SGHNT and CDR2 YENEEA. Unmatched junction bases numbered 5, after V lost 0 bases and J lost 5 bases. The CDR3, as DNA: TGTGCCAGCAGCTTAGAGGACAGGGTGTGGGAGACCCAGTACTTC. The encoded protein is CASSLEDRVWETQYF.

This clone was recorded a few times. The V and J genes are TRBV5-1 and TRBJ2-7; 9 bases match TRBD1. Trimming took 4 bases from V and 9 from J; bases not matched to a gene: 11. Germline V lookup: CDR1 SGHRS, CDR2 YFSETQ. The CDR3 sequence is 14 residues long. The CDR3 coding sequence is TGCGCCAGCAGCCCTGGCGGACAGGGGCCGGGGCAGTACTTC. This gives the protein CASSPGGQGPGQYF.

This chain links TRBV9 with TRBJ1-2; D is perhaps TRBD1 (6 bases). Trimming took off 2 bases at V and 1 base at J, with 12 bases between the two ends. Germline CDR1 and CDR2: SGDLS and YYNGEE. This CDR3 has 15 amino acids. The DNA for the CDR3 is TGTGCCAGCAGCGTCCAGGGGAATTTTAACTATGGCTACACCTTC. Protein product: CASSVQGNFNYGYTF.

The chain has TRBV5-1 and TRBJ1-4; 7 nucleotides match TRBD1. Germline trimming cut 0 bases from V and 5 bases from J; bases unmatched to any gene: 10. The CDR3 runs to 17 residues. Germline CDR1 and CDR2: SGHRS and YFSETQ. CDR3 DNA: TGCGCCAGCAGCTTGGCTCTTATTCAGGGGGGCAATGAAAAACTGTTTTTT. Amino acids: CASSLALIQGGNEKLFF.

V is TRBV18 and J is TRBJ1-6; 7 bases are shared with TRBD1. The CDR3 is made up of 16 amino acids. Per germline, CDR1 KGHSH and CDR2 LQKENI. After removal of 2 bases from V and 8 bases from J, the junction contained 9 bases not matched to a gene. CDR3 loop: CASSPRRGPVDSPLHF. The CDR3 coding sequence is TGTGCCAGCTCACCAAGGAGGGGGCCGGTCGATTCACCCCTCCACTTT.

This clone was found once. In DNA form, the CDR3 reads TGCGCCAGCAGCAGCCGGCCCACCTACGAGCAGTACTTC. Translation gives CASSSRPTYEQYF. This chain connects TRBV5-1 to TRBJ2-7, with no clear D. Trimming shortened V by 4 bases and J by 2 bases, and 10 bases separated the two germline ends. Germline CDR1 SGHRS, CDR2 YFSETQ. This CDR3 is 13 amino acids long.

The V call is TRBV4-1, the J call TRBJ2-7; D is possibly TRBD2 (5 bases). In germline, CDR1 is MGHRA, CDR2 YSYEKL. V was cut by 6 bases and J by 2 bases, with 14 bases left in between. The CDR3 loop spans 14 amino acids. CDR3 sequence (DNA): TGCGCCAGCAGATCCGAACAGACTACCTACGAGCAGTACTTC. Protein product: CASRSEQTTYEQYF.

J is TRBJ2-5 and V is TRBV28, with unresolved D. The V gene's germline CDR1 is MDHEN and CDR2 SYDVKM. V lost 5 bases to trimming and J lost 1 base, with 14 bases between them. CDR3 length equals 15 residues. The CDR3 loop reads CASSPRVILQETQYF. CDR3 nucleotides: TGTGCCAGCAGTCCCCGGGTTATCCTCCAAGAGACCCAGTACTTC.